The 16 T cell receptor beta chains given below trace back to one sample, sequenced in a study of Ad26.COV2.S vaccination and SARS-CoV-2 variants. The sample's treatment: around 19 received Ad26.COV2.S at low or high dose, single or two shots; about 5 received placebo; per-sample allocation not given. All samples were drawn on day 63, counting from the first vaccine or placebo injection. The repertoire was sequenced with immunoSEQ multiplex PCR; TCRdb's copy has only in-frame clones and lacks some. The sample shows roughly 410,000 clones, about 83% of them seen only once. The source material was peripheral blood, sampled in a trial of Ad26.COV2.S vaccine versus placebo. The receptors derive from a person aged 18-60 years who received the Ad26.COV2.S COVID-19 vaccine or a placebo.

The chain has TRBV12-5 and TRBJ1-6, with TRBD1 matching 9 bases. V was clipped by 2 bases and J by 7 bases; unmatched bases: 3. The CDR3 totals 15 residues. CDR1 is LGHNT and CDR2 is FRNRAP in the germline V gene. The CDR3 region is CASGLNRGLNSPLHF. In DNA, the CDR3 is TGTGCTAGTGGTTTGAACAGGGGGCTGAATTCACCCCTCCACTTT.

This clone has a single count. The V call is TRBV7-6, the J call TRBJ2-1; 16 positions agree with TRBD2. The CDR3 spans 16 residues. Germline CDR1 and CDR2: SGHVS and FNYEAQ. Trimming removed 5 bases from V and 7 bases from J; junction bases left unmatched: 5. In DNA, the CDR3 is TGTGCCAGCAGCGGGACTAGCGGGAGGGCTGCGAATGAGCAGTTCTTC. It is translated as CASSGTSGRAANEQFF.

This clone was observed a few times. V is TRBV7-6 and J is TRBJ2-7, with a possible D match to TRBD2 (6 bases). The V and J ends lost 3 bases and 2 bases respectively, with 11 bases between them. The length of the CDR3 is 14 residues. Germline values: CDR1 SGHVS, CDR2 FNYEAQ. CDR3 residues: CASSFGGNTYEQYF. The CDR3 region has the DNA TGTGCCAGCAGCTTCGGGGGAAATACCTACGAGCAGTACTTC. The variable domain in full, with the rest retrieved from reference TRBV7-6 and TRBJ2-7, is GAGVSQSPRYKVTKRGQDVALRCDPISGHVSLYWYRQALGQGPEFLTYFNYEAQQDKSGLPNDRFSAERPEGSISTLTIQRTEQRDSAMYRCASSFGGNTYEQYFGPGTRLTVT.

The V gene is TRBV7-9, the J gene TRBJ1-1; possibly TRBD1 for D (5 bases). Germline V lookup: CDR1 SEHNR, CDR2 FQNEAQ (reference sequence). The CDR3 runs to 13 residues. Trimming removed 4 bases from V and 6 bases from J, with 12 bases in between. This CDR3 reads CASSSQGYAEAFF. In DNA, the CDR3 is TGTGCCAGCAGCTCCCAGGGTTACGCTGAAGCTTTCTTT.

The chain is built from TRBV18 and TRBJ2-5; 9 bases are a match to TRBD2. The CDR3 consists of 17 residues. CDR1 is KGHSH and CDR2 is LQKENI in the germline V gene. The trim removed 0 bases at V and 0 bases at J, leaving 5 bases unmatched. Here the CDR3 DNA reads TGTGCCAGCTCACCACCGGCCCCTAGCGGGAACCAAGAGACCCAGTACTTC. It yields the protein CASSPPAPSGNQETQYF.

This clone appeared a few times. The chain combines TRBV7-9 with TRBJ1-5; unclear D gene. V was pared by 2 bases and J by 4 bases, with 6 bases between. The germline V gene encodes CDR1 SEHNR and CDR2 FQNEAQ (reference sequence). This CDR3 is 13 amino acids long. CDR3 nucleotide sequence: TGTGCCAGCAGCTTAACGGAGAATCAGCCCCAGCATTTT. It is translated as CASSLTENQPQHF.

V gene TRBV21-1 combines with J gene TRBJ1-2; the table's D call, TRBD1, was not checked against the DNA. TRBV21-1 is a pseudogene segment. The CDR3 spans 14 residues. As DNA, the CDR3 is TGTGCCAGCAGCAAGGTACAGGGGTGCTATGGCTACACCTTC. This codes for CASSKVQGCYGYTF.

This chain links TRBV5-1 with TRBJ1-1, with no clear D. The germline V and J ends were trimmed by 0 bases and 7 bases, with 7 bases remaining between them. The CDR3 runs to 12 residues. Germline CDR1 and CDR2: SGHRS and YFSETQ. CDR3 in amino acids: CASSLGRSEAFF. The CDR3, as DNA: TGCGCCAGCAGCTTGGGAAGGAGTGAAGCTTTCTTT.

The V gene is TRBV5-1, the J gene TRBJ1-1; 11 bases are shared with TRBD1. The trim removed 4 bases at V and 3 bases at J, leaving 8 bases unmatched. The CDR3 covers 16 residues. Germline V gene lookup returns CDR1 SGHRS and CDR2 YFSETQ. The CDR3 reads CASSLAGTGGYTEAFF. As DNA, the CDR3 is TGCGCCAGCAGCCTCGCCGGGACAGGGGGATACACTGAAGCTTTCTTT.

The rearrangement joins TRBV7-9 to TRBJ1-6, with 7 nucleotides matching TRBD1. This CDR3 comprises 13 residues. Germline CDR1 reads SEHNR; CDR2 reads FQNEAQ (reference sequence). After removal of 6 bases from V and 7 bases from J, the junction contained 3 bases not matched to a gene. Written as DNA, the CDR3 is TGTGCCAGCAGATCAGGGGGGAATTCACCCCTCCACTTT. Protein sequence: CASRSGGNSPLHF.

The chain has TRBV7-9 and TRBJ2-7, with TRBD1 identical over 8 bases. The CDR3 contains 15 residues. V was clipped by 1 base and J by 5 bases; unmatched bases: 7. Germline V gives CDR1 SEHNR, CDR2 FQNEAQ (reference sequence). The CDR3 is CASSLEGQGADEQYF. CDR3 nucleotides: TGTGCCAGCAGCTTAGAGGGGCAGGGGGCTGACGAGCAGTACTTC.

This clone was observed a handful of times. The chain carries TRBV5-1 and TRBJ1-6, with 7 positions matching TRBD1. The CDR3 spans 16 residues. V shed 2 bases and J 5 bases; nucleotides not matched to a gene: 7. Germline loops: CDR1 SGHRS, CDR2 YFSETQ. The CDR3 region has the DNA TGCGCCAGCAGCTTTTGGACAGGAGGTAATAATTCACCCCTCCACTTT. Translating it yields CASSFWTGGNNSPLHF.

This clone has only one observation. The gene calls are TRBV27 and TRBJ2-7; the D gene is possibly TRBD1 (7 bases). The V gene lost 3 bases and the J gene lost 0 bases, with 12 bases spanning the gap. Germline loops: CDR1 MNHEY, CDR2 SMNVEV (reference sequence). The CDR3 consists of 15 residues. The CDR3 loop reads CASSLGRGVSYEQYF. The CDR3, as DNA: TGTGCCAGCAGTTTGGGCAGGGGGGTCTCCTACGAGCAGTACTTC.

The chain combines TRBV6-1 with TRBJ2-7; D remains unclear. Trimming stripped 2 bases from V and 3 bases from J, with 8 bases between. The CDR3 runs 13 residues. CDR1 is MNHNS, CDR2 SASEGT, per germline. The CDR3 DNA follows: TGTGCCAGCAGTGAACAGAGTAACTACGAGCAGTACTTC. This encodes CASSEQSNYEQYF.

V usage is TRBV24-1 and J usage is TRBJ2-5; 8 bases align to TRBD1. The CDR3 extends over 14 amino acids. V was clipped by 2 bases and J by 4 bases; unmatched bases: 2. Germline lookup yields CDR1 KGHDR and CDR2 SFDVKD. The CDR3 protein is CATSDWGQAETQYF. The DNA of the CDR3 is TGTGCCACCAGTGATTGGGGACAGGCAGAGACCCAGTACTTC.

The chain carries TRBV29-1 and TRBJ2-1; no definite D call. V lost 0 bases and J lost 3, with 12 bases in between. Per the germline V gene, CDR1 is SQVTM and CDR2 is ANQGSEA. This CDR3 has 15 residues. The CDR3 DNA follows: TGCAGCGTTGAAGATGATGCAGGAGACTACAATGAGCAGTTCTTC. Its translation is CSVEDDAGDYNEQFF.